The 10 T cell receptor beta chains in this list originate from one sample, sequenced in a study of identical twins. MiXCR, run by TCRdb on the 5' RACE reads, gives a single entry per CDR3 protein. The table shows under 300,000 distinct CDR3 sequences, with about 12% occurring only once. The sample also formed part of further work on yellow fever vaccine responses in identical twins.

The sequencing input was memory (CD45RO+) T cells sorted from blood. The receptor set was obtained from a woman under 30 in good health.

At least ten counts were recorded for this clonotype. The rearrangement links TRBV5-1 to TRBJ1-3; TRBD1 might be the D (6 bases). The CDR3 contains 14 residues. Trimming pared 4 bases from V and 2 bases from J, leaving 10 bases between. Germline V gene sequence: CDR1 SGHRS, CDR2 YFSETQ. The CDR3 is CASSVGQPGNTIYF. The CDR3, as DNA: TGCGCCAGCAGCGTCGGACAGCCTGGAAACACCATATATTTT.

The rearrangement joins TRBV7-2 to TRBJ1-1; a weak D match, TRBD1 (5 bases). There are 14 residues in the CDR3. The germline V and J ends were trimmed by 6 bases and 0 bases, with 11 bases remaining between them. Germline V lookup: CDR1 SGHTA, CDR2 FQGNSA. The CDR3: CASRGVGVNTEAFF. The CDR3 nucleotides read TGTGCCAGCAGGGGGGTGGGGGTGAACACTGAAGCTTTCTTT.

The chain employs TRBV11-1 and TRBJ2-7; D is unresolved. V lost 5 bases and J lost 3, with 17 bases in between. Germline V gives CDR1 SGHAT, CDR2 FQDESV (reference sequence). The CDR3 has 15 residues. The CDR3 protein is CASSPKGQKIYEQYF. The CDR3 coding sequence is TGTGCCAGCAGCCCAAAAGGGCAGAAGATCTACGAGCAGTACTTC.

This chain uses TRBV5-5 with TRBJ2-7, with 7 nucleotides matching TRBD1. CDR3 size: 14 residues. The germline V gene encodes CDR1 SGHKS and CDR2 YYEKEE (reference sequence). The junction had 2 bases not matched to a gene; V was cut back by 2 bases and J by 0 bases. The CDR3 DNA sequence: TGTGCCAGCAGCTTAAGACAGGGCTCCTACGAGCAGTACTTC. Encoded protein: CASSLRQGSYEQYF.

This chain joins TRBV5-1 and TRBJ2-5, with D perhaps TRBD1 or TRBD2 (6 bases each). The V and J ends lost 2 bases and 1 base respectively, with 12 bases between them. This CDR3 spans 15 amino acids. Germline CDR1 SGHRS, CDR2 YFSETQ. CDR3 in DNA: TGCGCCAGCAGCTTATCAGGGGAGGCCCAAGAGACCCAGTACTTC. Translation: CASSLSGEAQETQYF. Full variable domain (rest looked up from reference TRBV5-1 and TRBJ2-5): KAGVTQTPRYLIKTRGQQVTLSCSPISGHRSVSWYQQTPGQGLQFLFEYFSETQRNKGNFPGRFSGRQFSNSRSEMNVSTLELGDSALYLCASSLSGEAQETQYFGPGTRLLVL.

V usage is TRBV7-9 and J usage is TRBJ1-6; D perhaps matches TRBD1 (6 bases). This CDR3 spans 15 amino acids. Germline loops: CDR1 SEHNR, CDR2 FQNEAQ (reference sequence). Trimming took off 1 base at V and 7 bases at J, with 11 bases between the two ends. The CDR3 bases are TGTGCCAGCAGCTTAGGAGAGGGGGAGAATTCACCCCTCCACTTT. Translation: CASSLGEGENSPLHF.

This clonotype appeared a few times. The V call is TRBV20-1, the J call TRBJ2-7, with TRBD2 matching over 7 bases. The V and J ends lost 6 bases and 4 bases, in that order; junction bases with no gene match: 12. Germline V CDR1 and CDR2: DFQATT, SNEGSKA (reference sequence). The CDR3 has 14 residues. In DNA form, the CDR3 reads TGCAGTGCGGGCCGGGACTACCCCAAATACGAGCAGTACTTC. This codes for CSAGRDYPKYEQYF.

This clonotype was recorded many times. The chain recombines TRBV20-1 with TRBJ1-5, with TRBD1 matching over 9 bases. CDR1 and CDR2 (germline): DFQATT, SNEGSKA (reference sequence). The CDR3 is made up of 13 amino acids. V trimming: 5 bases; J trimming: 6 bases; junction bases outside the gene matches: 5. Written as DNA, the CDR3 is TGCAGTGCTGCTACAGGGGGCGGTCAGCCCCAGCATTTT. Translated: CSAATGGGQPQHF.

CDR3 coding DNA: TGTGCCAGCAGCTCCCGGGACAGGTACACAGATACGCAGTATTTT. Translation: CASSSRDRYTDTQYF. This chain links TRBV14 with TRBJ2-3; 8 bases map to TRBD1. Unmatched junction bases numbered 6, after V lost 5 bases and J lost 2 bases. CDR1 and CDR2 from the germline V gene are SGHDN and FVKESK. The CDR3 has 15 amino acids.

The chain recombines TRBV7-2 with TRBJ1-5; D call uncertain. CDR1 SGHTA and CDR2 FQGNSA come from the germline V gene. The CDR3 consists of 13 residues. Trimming stripped 0 bases from V and 3 bases from J, with 3 bases between. The CDR3 sequence is CASSLAVNQPQHF. DNA for the CDR3: TGTGCCAGCAGCTTAGCCGTCAATCAGCCCCAGCATTTT.